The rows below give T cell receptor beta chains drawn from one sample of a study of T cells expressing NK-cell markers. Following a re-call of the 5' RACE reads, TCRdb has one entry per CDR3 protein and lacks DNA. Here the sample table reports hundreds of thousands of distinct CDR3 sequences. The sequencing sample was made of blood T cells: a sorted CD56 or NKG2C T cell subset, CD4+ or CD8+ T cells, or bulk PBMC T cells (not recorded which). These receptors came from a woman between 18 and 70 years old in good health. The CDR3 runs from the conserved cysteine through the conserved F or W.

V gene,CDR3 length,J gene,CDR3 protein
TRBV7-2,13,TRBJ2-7,CASSFDSSYEQYF
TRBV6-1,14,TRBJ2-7,CASSGGTSTTEQYF
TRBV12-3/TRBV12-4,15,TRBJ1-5,CASSPQAAGNQPQHF
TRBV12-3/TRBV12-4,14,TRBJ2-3,CASSLLDKTDTQYF
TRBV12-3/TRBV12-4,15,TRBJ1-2,CASSPRQGVNYGYTF
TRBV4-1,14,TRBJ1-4,CASSRGGPGEKLFF
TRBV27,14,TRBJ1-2,CASGYADRAGGYTF
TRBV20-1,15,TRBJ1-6,CSATGTLRDDSPLHF
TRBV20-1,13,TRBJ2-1,CSAPTDNYNEQFF
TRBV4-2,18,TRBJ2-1,CASSQDSVKRVVYNEQFF
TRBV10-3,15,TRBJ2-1,CAISSSGGTYNEQFF
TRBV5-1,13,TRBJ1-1,CASSLGQGGEAFF
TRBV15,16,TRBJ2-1,CATSRSGYRAHNEQFF
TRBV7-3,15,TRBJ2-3,CASSLGGQVADTQYF
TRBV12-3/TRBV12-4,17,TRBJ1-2,CASSFSAQRDRRYGYTF
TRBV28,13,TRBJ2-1,CASSSTGRGEQFF
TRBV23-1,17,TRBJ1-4,CASSRRGRGGRSEKLFF
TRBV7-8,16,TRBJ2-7,CASSLVMGLVDYEQYF
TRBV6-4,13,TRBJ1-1,CASSDGGETEAFF
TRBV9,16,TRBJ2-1,CASSPGIAGVHNEQFF
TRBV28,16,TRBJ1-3,CASSSGTGGSGNTIYF
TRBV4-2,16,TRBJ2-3,CASSLIPTSFTDTQYF
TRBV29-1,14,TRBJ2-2,CSARTVANTGELFF
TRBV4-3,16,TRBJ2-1,CASSQLSGGIYNEQFF
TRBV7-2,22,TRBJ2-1,CASSLPARLAGGPGTVYNEQFF
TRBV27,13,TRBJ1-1,CASTRWVGTEAFF
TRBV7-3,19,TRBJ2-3,CASSLGELAGGPSTDTQYF
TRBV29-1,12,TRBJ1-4,CSVQGPGEKLFF
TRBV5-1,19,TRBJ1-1,CASSLARGGRGFGNTEAFF
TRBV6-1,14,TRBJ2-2,CASRPTENTGELFF
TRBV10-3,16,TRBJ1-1,CAISGDPGRQNTEAFF
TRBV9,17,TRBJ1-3,CASSVGHRSTSGNTIYF
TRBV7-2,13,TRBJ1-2,CASTLGGSYGYTF
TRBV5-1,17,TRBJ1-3,CASSLREQASSGNTIYF
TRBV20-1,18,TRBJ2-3,CSARDSSSGGAGTDTQYF
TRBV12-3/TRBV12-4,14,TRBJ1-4,CASTRDSLNEKLFF
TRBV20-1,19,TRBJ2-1,CSALPPLAGGARSYNEQFF